The 20 T cell receptor beta chains listed next were all sequenced from one sample in a study of shared clonotypes between healthy human individuals. Clones were sequenced by immunoSEQ multiplex PCR, and TCRdb holds only the in-frame ones, with some missing. The table shows 660,000 or so clones, with approximately 96% occurring only once. Terminally differentiated effector memory CD45RA+ cells were left out of the naive CD8 fraction, which was CD45RO-negative and positively selected for CCR7. The sequencing sample was made of naive CD8+ T cells sorted from blood. Receptors originate from a woman in her thirties in good health.

V gene TRBV14 combines with J gene TRBJ1-5; a possible D gene is TRBD1 (5 bases). CDR3 size: 15 residues. Trimming pared 3 bases from V and 2 bases from J, leaving 11 bases between. CDR1 and CDR2 from the germline V gene are SGHDN and FVKESK. CDR3 in amino acids: CASSQQQGGNQPQHF. The CDR3 region has the DNA TGTGCCAGCAGCCAGCAGCAGGGTGGCAATCAGCCCCAGCATTTT.

V is TRBV7-8 and J is TRBJ2-7; D is unresolved. The V end was cut by 1 base, the J end by 0 bases, with 7 bases between. Germline CDR1 SGHVS, CDR2 FQNEAQ. The CDR3 consists of 14 residues. For the CDR3, the DNA is TGTGCCAGCAGCTTAGAGGTCGGCTCCTACGAGCAGTACTTC. Its protein product is CASSLEVGSYEQYF.

The gene calls are TRBV6-1 and TRBJ2-7; the D gene is possibly TRBD1 (5 bases). The length of the CDR3 is 15 residues. The V gene's germline CDR1 is MNHNS and CDR2 SASEGT. The V and J ends lost 4 bases and 2 bases respectively, with 15 bases between them. DNA of the CDR3: TGTGCCAGCAGTGGCTCTAACAGGTTAACCTACGAGCAGTACTTC. Translating gives CASSGSNRLTYEQYF.

The chain combines TRBV5-1 with TRBJ2-7, with 8 bases fitting TRBD2. The CDR3 extends over 17 amino acids. CDR1 is SGHRS and CDR2 is YFSETQ in the germline V gene. With V trimmed by 4 bases and J by 5 bases, 17 bases remained unmatched. The CDR3 DNA sequence: TGCGCCAGCAGCCCCGGGGCAGCGGGAGTAGTGTCCCACGAGCAGTACTTC. Translation: CASSPGAAGVVSHEQYF.

V usage is TRBV30 and J usage is TRBJ2-7; D uncertain. From germline, CDR1 is GTSNPN and CDR2 SVGIG (reference sequence). The CDR3 is made up of 12 amino acids. V was cut by 8 bases and J by 0 bases, with 11 bases left in between. CDR3 DNA: TGTGCCGGCACTATACACTCCTACGAGCAGTACTTC. This sequence encodes CAGTIHSYEQYF.

The gene calls are TRBV10-3 and TRBJ2-3, with TRBD1 identical over 8 bases. The CDR3 is made up of 15 amino acids. Germline CDR1 is ENHRY and CDR2 is SYGVKD. With V trimmed by 6 bases and J by 4 bases, 9 bases remained unmatched. The CDR3 region is CAISLLTGAPDTQYF. CDR3 coding DNA: TGTGCCATCAGCCTATTGACAGGGGCCCCAGATACGCAGTATTTT.

The chain is built from TRBV19 and TRBJ2-3; no reliable D call. The V gene lost 3 bases and the J gene lost 1 base, with 8 bases spanning the gap. Per the germline V gene, CDR1 is LNHDA and CDR2 is SQIVND (reference sequence). The length of the CDR3 is 14 residues. Here the CDR3 reads CASSIGPGTDTQYF. The DNA for the CDR3 is TGTGCCAGTAGTATCGGACCAGGCACAGATACGCAGTATTTT.

V is TRBV27 and J is TRBJ1-5; 8 bases match TRBD1. This CDR3 spans 14 amino acids. Germline V gives CDR1 MNHEY, CDR2 SMNVEV (reference sequence). With V trimmed by 4 bases and J by 6 bases, 5 bases remained unmatched. Here the CDR3 reads CASSSTGVSQPQHF. The CDR3, as DNA: TGTGCCAGCAGTTCGACAGGGGTCAGTCAGCCCCAGCATTTT.

Written as DNA, the CDR3 is TGTGCCAGCAGTCCTGGACAGGGGGTTGAAAAACTGTTTTTT. Its protein product is CASSPGQGVEKLFF. The chain recombines TRBV2 with TRBJ1-4; 10 positions agree with TRBD1. J was trimmed by 7 bases and V by 5 bases; bases with no gene match: 4. The germline CDR1 and CDR2 sequences are SNHLY and FYNNEI. The CDR3 has 14 amino acids.

The J gene is TRBJ1-5, the V gene TRBV27; D might be TRBD1 (5 bases). Trimming removed 8 bases at V and 0 bases at J, with 11 bases between. The CDR3 runs 14 residues. The germline gives CDR1 MNHEY, CDR2 SMNVEV (reference sequence). The CDR3 coding sequence is TGTGCCAGCCGGCCAGGGTATAGCAATCAGCCCCAGCATTTT. Translating it yields CASRPGYSNQPQHF.

This sequence joins TRBV15 and TRBJ2-4; 9 nucleotides agree with TRBD2. J was trimmed by 6 bases and V by 5 bases; bases with no gene match: 8. This CDR3 has 15 residues. Germline CDR1 is LNHNV and CDR2 is YYDKDF (reference sequence). The CDR3, as DNA: TGTGCCACCAGCGGCATTGAGCGGGAGGTAAACATTCAGTACTTC. Its translation: CATSGIEREVNIQYF.

This clone was detected only once. The chain recombines TRBV19 with TRBJ2-7; no reliable D call. Trimming shortened V by 3 bases and J by 2 bases, and 8 bases separated the two germline ends. The CDR3 is made up of 13 amino acids. In germline, CDR1 is LNHDA, CDR2 SQIVND (reference sequence). CDR3 bases: TGTGCCAGTAGTATCACCCACACCTACGAGCAGTACTTC. Translated, it gives CASSITHTYEQYF.

Here the CDR3 reads CASSFGDAWGQFF. CDR3 bases: TGTGCCAGCAGTTTCGGGGACGCTTGGGGGCAGTTCTTC. The V and J genes are TRBV27 and TRBJ2-1; either TRBD1 or TRBD2 may fit D (5 bases each). Deletions cut 3 bases from V and 12 bases from J, with 15 bases between. This CDR3 spans 13 amino acids. Germline V gene data show CDR1 as MNHEY and CDR2 as SMNVEV (reference sequence).

Comments on this clone: Other DNA sequences within the sample encode an identical CDR3. CDR3 coding DNA: TGTGCCAGCAGTCCCCTAGCGGGAGGCTACGAGCAGTACTTC. Translated, it gives CASSPLAGGYEQYF. This sequence joins TRBV27 and TRBJ2-7; 11 bases line up with TRBD2. The CDR3 spans 14 residues. Looked up from germline, CDR1 is MNHEY and CDR2 is SMNVEV (reference sequence). After removal of 5 bases from V and 3 bases from J, the junction contained 3 bases not matched to a gene.

This chain uses TRBV28 with TRBJ2-5; TRBD1 matches at 7 bases. The closer fit of TRBJ2-7 to the DNA end suggests the J call may be wrong. Per the germline V gene, CDR1 is MDHEN and CDR2 is SYDVKM. This CDR3 comprises 13 residues. DNA for the CDR3: TGTGCCAGCTCGACAGGGCTTGTCTACGAGCAGTACTTC. Its protein is CASSTGLVYEQYF.

The chain combines TRBV2 with TRBJ1-1; no clear D gene. V was trimmed by 4 bases and J by 0 bases, leaving 9 bases between them. Germline-derived CDR1 and CDR2 are SNHLY and FYNNEI. This CDR3 region has 14 residues. In DNA, the CDR3 is TGTGCCAGCAGTGGTACAATCCTGAACACTGAAGCTTTCTTT. Residues: CASSGTILNTEAFF.

V is TRBV28 and J is TRBJ2-2; D gene unclear. This CDR3 spans 12 amino acids. Germline loops: CDR1 MDHEN, CDR2 SYDVKM. The V gene lost 1 base and the J gene lost 6 bases, with 3 bases spanning the gap. The CDR3 sequence is CASSLFPGELFF. The CDR3 DNA is TGTGCCAGCAGTTTATTTCCCGGGGAGCTGTTTTTT.

The chain recombines TRBV19 with TRBJ2-7, with D perhaps matching TRBD1 (5 bases). CDR1 and CDR2 (germline): LNHDA, SQIVND (reference sequence). Trimming removed 7 bases from V and 4 bases from J, with 17 bases in between. The CDR3 runs 14 residues. The CDR3 sequence is CASTPTQEPYEQYF. CDR3 in DNA: TGTGCCAGTACCCCGACACAGGAGCCTTACGAGCAGTACTTC.

The V gene is TRBV5-4, the J gene TRBJ1-2; TRBD1 aligns across 7 bases. Looked up from germline, CDR1 is SGHNT and CDR2 is YYREEE (reference sequence). J lost 3 bases, V lost 4 bases, and 0 bases had no gene match. The CDR3 runs to 12 residues. CDR3 region: CASSGTDYGYTF. In nucleotides, the CDR3 is TGTGCCAGCAGCGGGACAGACTATGGCTACACCTTC. Using reference TRBV5-4 and TRBJ1-2 for the parts outside the CDR3, the full variable domain is ETGVTQSPTHLIKTRGQQVTLRCSSQSGHNTVSWYQQALGQGPQFIFQYYREEENGRGNFPPRFSGLQFPNYSSELNVNALELDDSALYLCASSGTDYGYTFGSGTRLTVV.

This chain links TRBV28 with TRBJ2-3; D gene ambiguous. The V end lost 7 bases, the J end lost 0 bases, and 14 bases lay between the germline ends. The CDR3 length is 15 residues. The germline CDR1 and CDR2 sequences are MDHEN and SYDVKM. This CDR3 reads CASTLGMTSTDTQYF. CDR3 coding DNA: TGTGCCAGCACCCTTGGGATGACTAGCACAGATACGCAGTATTTT. Complete variable domain (other parts from reference TRBV28 and TRBJ2-3): DVKVTQSSRYLVKRTGEKVFLECVQDMDHENMFWYRQDPGLGLRLIYFSYDVKMKEKGDIPEGYSVSREKKERFSLILESASTNQTSMYLCASTLGMTSTDTQYFGPGTRLTVL.